A single sample gave rise to the 8 T cell receptor beta chains below, sequenced in a study of tumor and adjacent non-tumor tissue in lung cancer (dated by TCRdb to 2017 to 2018). Bulk unsorted tissue served as the source for RNA extraction, and RNA quality was assessed using a NanoDrop ND-1000 and an Agilent 2100. Distant non-tumor tissue taken more than 3 cm from the tumor edge was used as the normal lung sample. The method behind the library was multiplex PCR. Instrument used: Illumina HiSeq 2500. Following protocols modified from ARM-PCR, the researchers constructed TCRbeta libraries through three rounds of nested PCR with primers (Table S4). TCRdb passed the public sequencing reads through fastp at Q25 and MiXCR, retaining productive beta sequences. Here each entry gathers all rows of one CDR3 protein and keeps the most common genes and DNA. The sample table records around 60,000 distinct CDR3 sequences; around 64% of these occur just once. The top ten clones comprise less than 35% of the sample.

The sequencing input was distant non-tumor lung tissue. These receptors all come from a man in his 70s with non-small cell lung cancer.

As regards this clonotype: One base away lies a much larger clone, so this may be a sequencing read error. The V gene is TRBV5-1, the J gene TRBJ2-2; D is ambiguous. The length of the CDR3 is 13 residues. CDR1 is SGHRS and CDR2 is YFSETQ in the germline V gene. The CDR3 DNA is TGCACCAGCAGCTTGACGGACACCGGGGAGCTGTTTTTT. This encodes CTSSLTDTGELFF.

A remark on this clonotype: One junction end does not reproduce the germline sequence, and a read error may be involved. The chain couples TRBV10-2 to TRBJ1-2; D gene unclear. This CDR3 contains 15 residues. Germline V gene data show CDR1 as WSHSY and CDR2 as SAAADI. This CDR3 reads CASSLGPVANCGYSF. In DNA, the CDR3 is TGCGCCAGCAGTCTTGGGCCGGTAGCTAACTGTGGCTACAGCTTC.

Only a few counts were recorded for this clonotype. The chain couples TRBV5-4 to TRBJ1-2; 9 bases align to TRBD1. CDR3 length: 17 amino acids. CDR1 is SGHNT, CDR2 YYREEE, per germline (reference sequence). Germline trimming cut 3 bases from V and 8 bases from J; bases unmatched to any gene: 17. The CDR3 coding sequence is TGTGCCAGCAGCTCCCAGGGACAGGGTGCGTTTAGGAAAGGCTACACCTTC. It specifies CASSSQGQGAFRKGYTF.

The chain carries TRBV29-1 and TRBJ2-1, with TRBD2 matching over 13 bases. This CDR3 is built from 14 residues. Germline trimming cut 6 bases from V and 16 bases from J; bases unmatched to any gene: 15. CDR1 is SQVTM and CDR2 is ANQGSEA in the germline V gene. The CDR3: CSVIGLAGVNERFF. DNA for the CDR3: TGCAGCGTAATAGGACTAGCGGGAGTCAATGAGCGATTCTTC.

As concerns this clonotype: As the CDR3 is not closed by the conserved phenylalanine or tryptophan, this likely results from a read error. The chain carries TRBV29-1 and TRBJ2-2; 12 bases match TRBD2. Germline V gene sequence: CDR1 SQVTM, CDR2 ANQGSEA. V was pared by 5 bases and J by 6 bases, with 10 bases of the junction left unmatched. CDR3 length: 16 residues. The CDR3 DNA follows: TGCAGCGTTCTCCGACTAGCGGGGGCACCCCCCGGGGAGCTGTTTTTG. Translated: CSVLRLAGAPPGELFL.

As concerns this clonotype: This could be a read error, since a much larger clone is one nucleotide away. The chain is built from TRBV6-1 and TRBJ1-5; D gene unclear. Germline CDR1 reads MNHNS; CDR2 reads SASEGT. This CDR3 spans 13 amino acids. CDR3 region: CASSKAREVTQHF. CDR3 in DNA: TGTGCCAGCAGTAAAGCGCGGGAAGTCACCCAGCATTTT.

Remarks on this clonotype: A much larger clone lies a single base off, so this may be a read error. The V and J genes are TRBV4-1 and TRBJ2-1; 13 nucleotides line up with TRBD2. Germline trimming cut 3 bases from V and 5 bases from J; bases unmatched to any gene: 13. Germline CDR1 reads MGHRA; CDR2 reads YSYEKL. CDR3 length: 19 amino acids. The CDR3 loop reads CASSHPGLAGVHQHNEQFF. As DNA, the CDR3 is TGCGCCAGCAGCCACCCTGGACTAGCGGGGGTACATCAGCACAATGAGCAGTTCTTC.

Comments on this clonotype: The junction does not match germline at one end; this may be a read error. The chain links TRBV6-5 to TRBJ2-1, with D perhaps given as TRBD1 or TRBD2 (5 bases each). The CDR3 has 14 residues. Per germline, CDR1 MNHEY and CDR2 SVGAGI. The CDR3 DNA reads as TGTGTCAGCATTTACGGAGGATCCAGGGATGAGCAGCTCTTC. Encoded protein: CVSIYGGSRDEQLF.